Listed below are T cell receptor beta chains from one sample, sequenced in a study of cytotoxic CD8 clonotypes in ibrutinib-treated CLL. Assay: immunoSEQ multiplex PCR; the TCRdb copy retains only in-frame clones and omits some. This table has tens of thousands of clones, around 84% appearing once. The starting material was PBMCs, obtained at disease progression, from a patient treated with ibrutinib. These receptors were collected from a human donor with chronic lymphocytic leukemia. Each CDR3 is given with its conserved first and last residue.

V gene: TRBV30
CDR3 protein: CAWKGGSSYNEQFF

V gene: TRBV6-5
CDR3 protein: CASTPDRGNSPLHF

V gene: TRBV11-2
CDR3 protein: CASNRGGGEKLFF

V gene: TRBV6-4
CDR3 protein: CASRNRLTGELFF

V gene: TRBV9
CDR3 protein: CASSVARTRVGDTEAFF

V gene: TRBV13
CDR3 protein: CASSLGDLNQPQHF

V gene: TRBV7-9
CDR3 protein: CASRPTLLNTEAFF

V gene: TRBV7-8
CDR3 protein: CASSLVFPGVEQYF

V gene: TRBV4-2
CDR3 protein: CASSPQRETYEQYF

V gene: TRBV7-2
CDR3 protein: CASSLGPVRTGELFF

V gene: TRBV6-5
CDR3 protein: CASRTGAHQPQHF

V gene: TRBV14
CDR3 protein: CASSQDSRQGTYEQYF

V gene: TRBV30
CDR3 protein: CAWSVGRQPQHF

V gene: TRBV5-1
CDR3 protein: CASSRVRGPTYEQYF

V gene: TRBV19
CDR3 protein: CASSIFGSSYNEQFF

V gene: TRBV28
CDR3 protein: CASSSGTGRNTGELFF

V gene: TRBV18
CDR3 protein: CASSPAEGYTF